This T cell receptor (beta chain) was identified in a study of CD8+ T cells in alopecia areata. Stated treatment: oral pan-JAK inhibitor, 5-10 mg twice daily. The CDR3 length is 14 residues. CDR1 SNHLY and CDR2 FYNNEI come from the germline V gene. Regarding the study as a whole: Tofacitinib produced a significant decrease in scalp clonality and in expanded CD8+ clones among the top 100.

Details on this clone: The antigen is unknown. The junction does not match germline at one end; this may be a read error. Other DNA sequences within the sample encode an identical CDR3.

Once RNA had been extracted, it was reverse transcribed into cDNA to act as the sequencing template. Clones were sequenced by immunoSEQ multiplex PCR, and TCRdb holds only the in-frame ones, with some missing. The sample consists of about 220,000 clones, less than 75% of them appearing once. The chain recombines TRBV2 with TRBJ1-5; 7 bases map to TRBD1. Here the sequenced sample was CD4+ T cells sorted from blood, taken at week 4, from a patient treated with tofacitinib. The sequence was collected from a human donor with alopecia areata. CDR3 loop: CASSEDRGNQPQHF. CDR3 bases: TGTGCCAGCAGCGAAGACAGGGGCAATCAGCCCCAGCATTTT.